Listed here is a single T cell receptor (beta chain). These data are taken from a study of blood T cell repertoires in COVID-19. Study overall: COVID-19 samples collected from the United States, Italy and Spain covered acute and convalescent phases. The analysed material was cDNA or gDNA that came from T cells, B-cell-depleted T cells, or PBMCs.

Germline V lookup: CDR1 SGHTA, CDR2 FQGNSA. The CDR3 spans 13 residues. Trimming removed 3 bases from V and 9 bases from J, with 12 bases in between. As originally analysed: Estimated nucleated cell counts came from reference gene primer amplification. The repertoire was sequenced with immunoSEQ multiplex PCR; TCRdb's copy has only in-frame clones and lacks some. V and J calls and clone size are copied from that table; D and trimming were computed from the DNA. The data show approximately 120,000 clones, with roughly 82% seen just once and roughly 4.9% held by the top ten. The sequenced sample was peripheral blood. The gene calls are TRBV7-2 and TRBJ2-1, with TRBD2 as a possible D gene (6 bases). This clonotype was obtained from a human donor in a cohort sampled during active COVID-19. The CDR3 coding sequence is TGTGCCAGCAGCTTGGTCGGGAGCGGTGAGCAGTTCTTC. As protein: CASSLVGSGEQFF.